This T cell receptor (beta chain) was recovered during a study of shared clonotypes between healthy human individuals. On the study more broadly: The study enrolled two women and a few men aged 18 to 49.

Naive CD8 cells were CD45RO-negative, positively selected for CCR7, excluding terminally differentiated effector memory CD45RA+ cells. The CDR3 runs to 16 residues. V was trimmed by 5 bases and J by 2 bases, leaving 19 bases between them. From germline, CDR1 is SGHAT and CDR2 FQNNGV. Here immunoSEQ multiplex PCR was the method, and the copy in TCRdb shows in-frame clones only, minus some. This sample yields under 850,000 clones, of which 92% are seen a single time; around 24% belongs to the top ten. The sequenced sample was naive CD8+ T cells sorted from blood. The TCR sequence derives from a man aged 30-40 years in good health. The chain uses TRBV11-2 and TRBJ2-7; D is perhaps TRBD1 or TRBD2 (6 bases each). This CDR3 reads CASSTRVGGSTYEQYF. CDR3 nucleotides: TGTGCCAGCAGCACCCGAGTCGGGGGCTCAACCTACGAGCAGTACTTC.